The next 17 T cell receptor beta chains were all read from a single sample in a study of response to subunit inactivated influenza vaccine. TCRdb reprocessed the RT-PCR reads with MiXCR, giving one entry per CDR3 protein. The sample has over 650,000 distinct CDR3 sequences, 18% seen once. Sequencing used PBMCs from blood, obtained roughly 5 days after vaccination. The receptors stem from a man between 50 and 59 years old who received an inactivated influenza vaccine.

The V call is TRBV20-1, the J call TRBJ2-3; 9 bases line up with TRBD1. The V segment lost 6 bases and the J segment 4 bases; nucleotides outside the gene matches: 8. From germline, CDR1 is DFQATT and CDR2 SNEGSKA (reference sequence). The CDR3 covers 14 residues. The DNA of the CDR3 is TGCAGTGCCCGACCGGGACAGGGAGCAGATACGCAGTATTTT. Amino acids: CSARPGQGADTQYF.

In its sample, this clonotype was seen a few times. The V and J genes are TRBV20-1 and TRBJ2-1; 7 nucleotides align to TRBD1. With V trimmed by 2 bases and J by 8 bases, 6 bases remained unmatched. This CDR3 comprises 13 residues. Germline assignment: CDR1 DFQATT and CDR2 SNEGSKA (reference sequence). The CDR3 DNA reads as TGCAGTGCTAGAAGTGACAGGGATTATGAGCAGTTCTTC. It is translated as CSARSDRDYEQFF.

The rearrangement uses TRBV7-2 and TRBJ2-6; D is unclear. The CDR3 length is 15 residues. The germline V gene has CDR1 SGHTA and CDR2 FQGNSA. V lost 3 bases, J lost 0 bases, and 6 bases lay in between. The chain's CDR3 is CASSFPSSGANVLTF. For the CDR3, the DNA is TGTGCCAGCAGCTTTCCTAGCTCTGGGGCCAACGTCCTGACTTTC. Filled out from reference TRBV7-2 and TRBJ2-6, the complete variable domain reads GAGVSQSPSNKVTEKGKDVELRCDPISGHTALYWYRQSLGQGLEFLIYFQGNSAPDKSGLPSDRFSAERTGGSVSTLTIQRTQQEDSAVYLCASSFPSSGANVLTFGAGSRLTVL.

There are a few counts of this clonotype. The genes are TRBV4-3 and TRBJ2-2; D not certain. CDR1 and CDR2 from the germline V gene are LGHNA and YSLEER. V lost 6 bases to trimming and J lost 6 bases, with 17 bases between them. This CDR3 contains 15 residues. CDR3 loop: CASSQWAGYAGELFF. The CDR3 region has the DNA TGCGCCAGCAGTCAATGGGCCGGATACGCCGGGGAGCTGTTTTTT.

The chain combines TRBV7-9 with TRBJ2-7, with 9 bases matching TRBD1. Germline CDR1 and CDR2: SEHNR and FQNEAQ (reference sequence). Trimming at V came to 4 bases and at J to 5 bases, leaving 9 bases not matched to a gene. The CDR3 is 15 amino acids. The CDR3 sequence: CASSSGTGIFHEQYF. CDR3 DNA sequence: TGTGCCAGCAGCTCCGGGACAGGGATTTTCCACGAGCAGTACTTC.

This clonotype was picked up many times. The chain carries TRBV20-1 and TRBJ1-2; D may be TRBD1 (6 bases). The germline CDR1 and CDR2 sequences are DFQATT and SNEGSKA (reference sequence). V lost 2 bases and J lost 6, with 10 bases in between. CDR3 length equals 12 residues. The CDR3 region has the DNA TGCAGTGCTAGACCACAGGGTGATGGCTACACCTTC. Residues: CSARPQGDGYTF.

The chain is built from TRBV20-1 and TRBJ2-7; 7 bases align to TRBD1. Germline loops: CDR1 DFQATT, CDR2 SNEGSKA (reference sequence). This CDR3 has 14 amino acids. V shed 3 bases and J 4 bases; nucleotides not matched to a gene: 9. CDR3 in DNA: TGCAGTGCTAGTGAACAGGGGATGTGGTACGAGCAGTACTTC. This codes for CSASEQGMWYEQYF.

This clonotype was counted a few times. The gene calls are TRBV4-2 and TRBJ2-2, with 8 bases that match TRBD2. Germline V gene sequence: CDR1 LGHNA, CDR2 YNFKEQ. Trimming cost V 5 bases and J 7 bases; bases outside gene matches: 9. This CDR3 has 15 amino acids. The CDR3 loop is CASSSRGGSNGELFF. DNA for the CDR3: TGTGCCAGCAGCTCACGGGGGGGGTCGAACGGGGAGCTGTTTTTT.

This clonotype occurred a few times. In DNA form, the CDR3 reads TGTGCCATCTCGCGACTAGCGAACGAGCAGTACTTC. It encodes CAISRLANEQYF. The chain carries TRBV10-3 and TRBJ2-7; TRBD2 aligns across 8 bases. CDR1 is ENHRY and CDR2 is SYGVKD in the germline V gene. V shed 8 bases and J 5 bases; nucleotides not matched to a gene: 5. The CDR3 is 12 residues long.

This chain joins TRBV7-2 and TRBJ2-2; TRBD2 aligns across 8 bases. J lost 4 bases, V lost 6 bases, and 7 bases had no gene match. CDR3 length: 15 residues. From germline, CDR1 is SGHTA and CDR2 FQGNSA. Written as DNA, the CDR3 is TGTGCCAGCAGGCCGACTAGCGAGAGCACCGGGGAGCTGTTTTTT. This sequence encodes CASRPTSESTGELFF.

This clonotype was detected ten times or more. The chain combines TRBV20-1 with TRBJ2-2; D is uncertain. The V and J ends lost 3 bases and 1 base respectively, with 12 bases between them. Germline V gene data show CDR1 as DFQATT and CDR2 as SNEGSKA (reference sequence). The CDR3 contains 15 residues. The CDR3 sequence: CSASVPRLNTGELFF. CDR3 in DNA: TGCAGTGCTAGCGTCCCGAGGCTGAACACCGGGGAGCTGTTTTTT.

CDR3 in amino acids: CASSFEGQGFYEQYF. CDR3 DNA: TGCGCCAGCAGCTTTGAGGGACAGGGGTTCTACGAGCAGTACTTC. The chain recombines TRBV5-1 with TRBJ2-7, with 10 bases fitting TRBD1. This CDR3 has 15 amino acids. The V and J ends lost 2 bases and 3 bases, in that order; junction bases with no gene match: 5. Germline lookup yields CDR1 SGHRS and CDR2 YFSETQ.

The rearrangement joins TRBV12-3 or TRBV12-4 to TRBJ2-7; possibly TRBD2 for D (5 bases). This CDR3 is built from 17 residues. Trimming took 4 bases from V and 0 from J, leaving 19 bases between them. CDR3 loop: CASSWERRAASSYEQYF. CDR3 DNA: TGTGCCAGCAGTTGGGAGAGAAGGGCCGCGAGCTCCTACGAGCAGTACTTC.

V gene TRBV7-9 combines with J gene TRBJ2-1, with D unclear. V lost 5 bases, J lost 9 bases, and 20 bases lay in between. The germline gives CDR1 SEHNR, CDR2 FQNEAQ (reference sequence). The CDR3 runs 15 residues. For the CDR3, the DNA is TGTGCCAGCAGCCTAGAGGTCAAGGATATGGTTGAGCAGTTCTTC. This codes for CASSLEVKDMVEQFF.

In this sample, this clonotype turned up a few times. The chain uses TRBV27 and TRBJ2-3; 8 bases map to TRBD2. This CDR3 contains 15 residues. The germline CDR1 and CDR2 sequences are MNHEY and SMNVEV (reference sequence). With V trimmed by 1 base and J by 5 bases, 5 bases remained unmatched. The CDR3, as DNA: TGTGCCAGCAGTTTATTCGGGAGGGCCGTAGATACGCAGTATTTT. Translated: CASSLFGRAVDTQYF.

In this sample, this clonotype turned up a few times. The chain carries TRBV7-3 and TRBJ2-1, with D hard to call. Germline-derived CDR1 and CDR2 are SGHTA and FQGTGA. Trimming stripped 5 bases from V and 6 bases from J, with 14 bases between. The CDR3 is made up of 14 amino acids. The CDR3 region has the DNA TGTGCCAGCAGCCTTGCCGCCGAGTCCAATGAGCAGTTCTTC. Encoded protein: CASSLAAESNEQFF.

The genes are TRBV27 and TRBJ2-1, with 9 bases identical to TRBD1. The CDR3 has 15 amino acids. With 4 bases clipped from V and 4 bases from J, the junction kept 5 bases outside the gene matches. Germline V gene data show CDR1 as MNHEY and CDR2 as SMNVEV (reference sequence). In nucleotides, the CDR3 is TGTGCCAGCAGTTGGACAGGGGCCGCGTACAATGAGCAGTTCTTC. Residues: CASSWTGAAYNEQFF.